The entry below describes one TCR beta chain. What it recognizes is unknown. CDR1 is LNHDA and CDR2 is SQIVND in the germline V gene (reference sequence). Unmatched junction bases numbered 9, after V lost 4 bases and J lost 6 bases. CDR3 length: 15 amino acids. Sequencing used immunoSEQ multiplex PCR; TCRdb keeps in-frame clones, though not all of them. The table lists tens of thousands of clones, over 85% of them singletons, with around 0.7% in the top ten. The data were taken from a study of circulating and synovial CD4+ cells in juvenile arthritis. Study conclusions and caveats: Measured synovium overlap likely understates the true shared repertoire. CPL versus bulk CD4 samples: T cell genome counts differed by at least an order of magnitude. These blood cells shared more CDR3 sequences with synovium than bulk blood.

Sequenced sample: CD4+ T cells from blood. This sequence originates from a human donor with juvenile idiopathic arthritis. This chain links TRBV19 with TRBJ2-3; 8 positions match TRBD1. The CDR3: CASSTGQGGWDTQYF. CDR3 DNA: TGTGCCAGTAGTACCGGACAGGGCGGGTGGGATACGCAGTATTTT.